This T cell receptor beta chain emerged from a study of T-cell memory formation after mild COVID-19. Study conclusions and caveats: Clonal second-wave expansions that peaked on day 37 had unconfirmed SARS-CoV-2 specificity.

As for this clonotype: No antigen is known for it.

The CDR3 runs 15 residues. Trimming cost V 1 base and J 0 bases, with 10 bases left between them. Germline-derived CDR1 and CDR2 are LGHNA and YSLEER. Each CDR3 protein is one row after TCRdb ran MiXCR on the 5' RACE reads. Among 400,000 to 500,000 distinct CDR3 sequences listed, 18% were seen once. The sequenced sample was PBMCs or a T cell subset sorted from them (not recorded which). The rearrangement uses TRBV4-3 and TRBJ2-7; D is uncertain. The sequence was collected from a man younger than 35 who had mild COVID-19 (a few samples of this study predate the infection). Cell type and time point are not known. CDR3: CASSQATASSYEQYF. The CDR3 bases are TGCGCCAGCAGCCAAGCAACCGCCAGCTCCTACGAGCAGTACTTC.